Shown below are 10 T cell receptor beta chains from a single sample sequenced in a study of T cell repertoires and HLA-DP antigens. Antigens for these TCRs are unknown. TCRdb's copy holds only in-frame clones and misses some; the assay was immunoSEQ multiplex PCR. The sample carries 75,000 to 90,000 clones, about 89% recorded once. The sample taken for sequencing was CD4+ T cells from PBMCs. The receptors shown here come from a man over 45 in good health and CMV-seronegative.

This sequence joins TRBV5-4 and TRBJ1-4, with TRBD1 identical over 8 bases. The germline gives CDR1 SGHNT, CDR2 YYREEE (reference sequence). The CDR3 spans 15 residues. J lost 8 bases, V lost 0 bases, and 6 bases had no gene match. The CDR3 protein is CASSLAGQGGEKLFF. DNA of the CDR3: TGTGCCAGCAGCTTGGCCGGACAGGGTGGGGAAAAACTGTTTTTT.

The rearrangement joins TRBV21-1 to TRBJ2-3; the table names TRBD2, a call not compared with the DNA. TRBV21-1 is classified as a pseudogene. The CDR3 is made up of 19 amino acids. The CDR3 nucleotides are TGTGCCAGCAGCAAAGGAACTATGGTGGGAGCGGGGGGCACAGATACGCAGTATTTT. Protein product: CASSKGTMVGAGGTDTQYF.

The chain recombines TRBV27 with TRBJ1-1, with D possibly matching TRBD1 (5 bases). V lost 5 bases, J lost 0 bases, and 16 bases lay in between. The CDR3 has 16 residues. Germline-derived CDR1 and CDR2 are MNHEY and SMNVEV (reference sequence). The CDR3 loop is CASSPGGVGVNTEAFF. In nucleotides, the CDR3 is TGTGCCAGCAGTCCCGGGGGTGTTGGCGTGAACACTGAAGCTTTCTTT.

The chain couples TRBV6-6 to TRBJ2-7, with 8 bases fitting TRBD1. Germline trimming cut 7 bases from V and 2 bases from J; bases unmatched to any gene: 7. The CDR3 runs 14 residues. The germline V gene has CDR1 MNHNY and CDR2 SVGAGI (reference sequence). CDR3 in DNA: TGTGCCAGCAACTGGGACAGGCAAACCTACGAGCAGTACTTC. It translates to CASNWDRQTYEQYF.

This chain uses TRBV7-2 with TRBJ2-1; 10 nucleotides match TRBD2. V lost 3 bases and J lost 2; bases outside the gene matches: 4. CDR1 and CDR2 from the germline V gene are SGHTA and FQGNSA. CDR3 length: 16 residues. CDR3 region: CASSLSSGGPYNEQFF. CDR3 nucleotide sequence: TGTGCCAGCAGCTTGTCTAGCGGGGGACCCTACAATGAGCAGTTCTTC.

This clone was recorded only once. The CDR3 bases are TGTGCCATTGCAGGGGGCGTTTTCACAGATACGCAGTATTTT. Residues: CAIAGGVFTDTQYF. The chain combines TRBV10-3 with TRBJ2-3, with 8 bases that match TRBD1. Germline assignment: CDR1 ENHRY and CDR2 SYGVKD. There are 14 residues in the CDR3. With V trimmed by 9 bases and J by 2 bases, 7 bases remained unmatched.

V is TRBV19 and J is TRBJ2-7, with D perhaps TRBD2 (7 bases). The V and J ends lost 1 base and 2 bases respectively, with 12 bases between them. Germline CDR1 is LNHDA and CDR2 is SQIVND (reference sequence). The CDR3 runs 15 residues. CDR3 amino acids: CASSIAREGAYEQYF. The CDR3, as DNA: TGTGCCAGTAGTATAGCCAGGGAGGGGGCCTACGAGCAGTACTTC.

The chain carries TRBV5-4 and TRBJ2-7; 12 nucleotides line up with TRBD1. Germline CDR1 is SGHNT and CDR2 is YYREEE (reference sequence). With V trimmed by 0 bases and J by 7 bases, 5 bases remained unmatched. The CDR3 contains 15 residues. The CDR3: CASSLAGTGGVEQYF. The DNA for the CDR3 is TGTGCCAGCAGCTTGGCGGGGACAGGGGGCGTGGAGCAGTACTTC. Based on the CDR3 plus reference TRBV5-4 and TRBJ2-7, the full variable domain is ETGVTQSPTHLIKTRGQQVTLRCSSQSGHNTVSWYQQALGQGPQFIFQYYREEENGRGNFPPRFSGLQFPNYSSELNVNALELDDSALYLCASSLAGTGGVEQYFGPGTRLTVT.

This rearrangement joins TRBV19 to TRBJ1-5; D possibly corresponds to TRBD1 (5 bases). The CDR3 has 16 residues. Germline CDR1 LNHDA, CDR2 SQIVND (reference sequence). V gave up 7 bases and J gave up 3 bases, with 19 bases separating them. The CDR3 coding sequence is TGTGCCAGTATGTGGGGCTTAGGGGCTTCCAATCAGCCCCAGCATTTT. This gives the protein CASMWGLGASNQPQHF.

The chain has TRBV7-9 and TRBJ1-2; 10 bases match TRBD1. Germline assignment: CDR1 SEHNR and CDR2 FQNEAQ (reference sequence). Unmatched junction bases numbered 12, after V lost 5 bases and J lost 0 bases. This CDR3 has 18 amino acids. The CDR3 region has the DNA TGTGCCAGCAGCCCTCGACTTGGGACAGGGGCTTCTAACTATGGCTACACCTTC. The encoded protein is CASSPRLGTGASNYGYTF.